This paragraph reports one T cell receptor beta chain. This entry is derived from a study of blood T cell repertoires in COVID-19. Study context: The samples span acute and convalescent COVID-19 from the United States, Italy and Spain. T cells, B-cell-depleted T cells, or PBMCs provided the cDNA or gDNA that served as material.

CDR3 length: 16 amino acids. With 5 bases clipped from V and 1 base from J, the junction kept 5 bases outside the gene matches. Germline V lookup: CDR1 KGHDR, CDR2 SFDVKD. Study processing details: Scientists estimated how many nucleated cells there were by amplifying reference gene primers. The method was immunoSEQ multiplex PCR; TCRdb's version includes in-frame clones alone and lacks a portion of them. That table is the source of V, J and clone size, and D and trimming were worked out from the DNA. The sample consists of roughly 250,000 clones, 80% to 90% of them appearing once. This receptor was taken from a man aged 30-40 years with acute or convalescent COVID-19. The sample consisted of peripheral blood. The gene calls are TRBV24-1 and TRBJ2-1, with 9 positions matching TRBD2. Here the CDR3 DNA reads TGTGCCACCAGTGCGGGCGGGAGGGGATCCTACAATGAGCAGTTCTTC. Residues: CATSAGGRGSYNEQFF.